Detailed here is one T cell receptor beta chain. Its antigen is unknown. In the PCR, 60 Vbeta and 13 Jbeta primers were used. Here immunoSEQ multiplex PCR was the method, and the copy in TCRdb shows in-frame clones only, minus some. The table records 30,000 to 35,000 clones, more than 80% of them present only once. The entry originates in a study of cytomegalovirus exposure and HLA in healthy donors. Study in general: About four fifths of 398 genotyped donors fell in the Caucasian-associated ancestry cluster. Findings and limits, study-wide: One variant, a missense change in DCLRE1C, was linked in a later analysis to TCR beta V- and J-gene trimming. Donors were assumed by presence/absence analyses to have roughly uniform sequencing depth. A later look showed TCR association rates differing by HLA locus, highest for DRB1 and lowest for HLA-C.

After removal of 2 bases from V and 0 bases from J, the junction contained 5 bases not matched to a gene. Germline V CDR1 and CDR2: MDHEN, SYDVKM. The CDR3 has 16 residues. The chain is built from TRBV28 and TRBJ2-7; 9 positions match TRBD2. This clonotype originated in a male donor in good health and CMV-seronegative. The sample taken for sequencing was PBMCs. The CDR3, as DNA: TGTGCCAGCAGTTTACTAGCGGGACCCCTCTCCTACGAGCAGTACTTC. This translates into CASSLLAGPLSYEQYF.